This is a list of T cell receptor beta chains from one sample in a study of CD8 T cells in ankylosing spondylitis. MiXCR, run by TCRdb on the 5' RACE reads, gives a single entry per CDR3 protein. The data show some 38,000 distinct CDR3 sequences, with about 3% seen just once and approximately 3% held by the top ten. Specimen: blood, either unsorted or a sorted T cell fraction (not recorded which). The source of these receptors is a male donor with ankylosing spondylitis or in good health (not recorded which). The CDR3 runs from the conserved cysteine through the conserved F or W. Fields, in order: V gene, clone size, CDR3 protein. Clone size appears in some rows only: once, few, many, or a class for an expanded clone.

v_call: TRBV9; clone_size: many; cdr3_aa: CASSVAGGGSSYNEQFF
v_call: TRBV9; clone_size: many; cdr3_aa: CASSPRLAASSYNEQFF
v_call: TRBV12-3/TRBV12-4; clone_size: many; cdr3_aa: CARPRRWGGGVNEQFF
v_call: TRBV9; clone_size: many; cdr3_aa: CASSAPGTSYNEQFF
v_call: TRBV9; clone_size: many; cdr3_aa: CASSVAQGADETQYF
v_call: TRBV9; clone_size: many; cdr3_aa: CASSGPNTGELFF
v_call: TRBV9; clone_size: many; cdr3_aa: CASSPATGRETQYF
v_call: TRBV9; clone_size: -; cdr3_aa: CASSVGQGDYGYTF
v_call: TRBV9; clone_size: many; cdr3_aa: CASSGGLAGGTYNEQFF
v_call: TRBV9; clone_size: many; cdr3_aa: CASSAGDRGRNEKLFF
v_call: TRBV9; clone_size: many; cdr3_aa: CASSVEDRGPTEAFF
v_call: TRBV9; clone_size: many; cdr3_aa: CASSSDRGDTGELFF
v_call: TRBV9; clone_size: many; cdr3_aa: CASSAMTGKQFF
v_call: TRBV9; clone_size: many; cdr3_aa: CATTPGQGATGELFF
v_call: TRBV9; clone_size: many; cdr3_aa: CASSVAIQGQETQYF
v_call: TRBV9; clone_size: many; cdr3_aa: CASSVGQRETDTQYF
v_call: TRBV9; clone_size: many; cdr3_aa: CASSPHQGPGNTIYF
v_call: TRBV9; clone_size: many; cdr3_aa: CASSVAASWRTDTQYF
v_call: TRBV9; clone_size: few; cdr3_aa: CASSVWSVSDYGYTF
v_call: TRBV9; clone_size: many; cdr3_aa: CASSFSNRGTVYGYTF
v_call: TRBV9; clone_size: many; cdr3_aa: CASSEGTMETQYF
v_call: TRBV9; clone_size: many; cdr3_aa: CASSVASFSSTGELFF
v_call: TRBV9; clone_size: many; cdr3_aa: CASSRGVAGGNEQFF
v_call: TRBV9; clone_size: many; cdr3_aa: CASSVVSRGGNTGELFF
v_call: TRBV9; clone_size: many; cdr3_aa: CASSAGPSPHQETQYF
v_call: TRBV9; clone_size: many; cdr3_aa: CASSVVLASDTQYF
v_call: TRBV9; clone_size: many; cdr3_aa: CASSATSERETQYF
v_call: TRBV7-7; clone_size: few; cdr3_aa: CASNPDSSYNEQFF
v_call: TRBV9; clone_size: many; cdr3_aa: CASSVAGVQHTDTQYF
v_call: TRBV9; clone_size: -; cdr3_aa: CASSPRRATDTQYF
v_call: TRBV9; clone_size: many; cdr3_aa: CASSVVGSADTQYF
v_call: TRBV9; clone_size: many; cdr3_aa: CASGTSGSHNEQFF
v_call: TRBV9; clone_size: many; cdr3_aa: CASSVARDGEQFF
v_call: TRBV9; clone_size: many; cdr3_aa: CASSVPPRGANTEAFF
v_call: TRBV9; clone_size: -; cdr3_aa: CASSVGLAGVYNEQFF
v_call: TRBV9; clone_size: many; cdr3_aa: CASSVAGGLETQYF
v_call: TRBV9; clone_size: -; cdr3_aa: CASSFGQSYTF
v_call: TRBV9; clone_size: many; cdr3_aa: CASSAQTSSTDTQYF
v_call: TRBV9; clone_size: many; cdr3_aa: CASSRGDLQQQFF
v_call: TRBV9; clone_size: many; cdr3_aa: CASSPRWALETQYF
v_call: TRBV9; clone_size: many; cdr3_aa: CASSVGTGAQPQHF
v_call: TRBV9; clone_size: many; cdr3_aa: CASSVAPSTRNEQFF
v_call: TRBV10-2; clone_size: few; cdr3_aa: CASSGQGSGANVLTF